The sequence of this TCR beta chain was determined in a study of shared clonotypes between healthy human individuals. Assay used: immunoSEQ multiplex PCR; TCRdb lists only in-frame clones, some missing. The repertoire has 2 million to 3 million clones, 90% to 95% of them found once; the top ten carry approximately 0.37%. The CD4+ fraction was divided into a CD45RA+ naive subset and a CD45RA-negative memory subset. CDR1 and CDR2 from the germline V gene are SGHRS and YFSETQ. Trimming at V came to 7 bases and at J to 3 bases, leaving 8 bases not matched to a gene. The CDR3 consists of 15 residues. Sequenced: naive CD4+ T cells from PBMCs. Subset defined: CD45RA+ positively selected. The chain employs TRBV5-1 and TRBJ2-3, with 10 bases matching TRBD2. This TCR derives from a man in his late teens or twenties in good health. Some clones in this sample may be carry-over from other donors' samples. The CDR3 sequence: CASQITGLATDTQYF. DNA of the CDR3: TGCGCCAGCCAGATCACGGGACTAGCGACAGATACGCAGTATTTT.